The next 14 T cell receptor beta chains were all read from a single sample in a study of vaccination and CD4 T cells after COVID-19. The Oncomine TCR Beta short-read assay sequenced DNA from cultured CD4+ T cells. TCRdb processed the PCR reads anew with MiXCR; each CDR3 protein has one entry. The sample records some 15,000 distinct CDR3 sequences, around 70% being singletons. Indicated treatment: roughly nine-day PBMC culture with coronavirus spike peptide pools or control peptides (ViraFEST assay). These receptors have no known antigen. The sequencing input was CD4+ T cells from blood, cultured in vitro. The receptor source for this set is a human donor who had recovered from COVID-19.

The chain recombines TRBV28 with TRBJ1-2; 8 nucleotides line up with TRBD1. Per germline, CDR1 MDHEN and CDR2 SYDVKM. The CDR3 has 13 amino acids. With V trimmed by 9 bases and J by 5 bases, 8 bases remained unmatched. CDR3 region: CASNRGMAYGYTF. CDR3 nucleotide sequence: TGTGCCAGTAACAGGGGGATGGCGTATGGCTACACCTTC.

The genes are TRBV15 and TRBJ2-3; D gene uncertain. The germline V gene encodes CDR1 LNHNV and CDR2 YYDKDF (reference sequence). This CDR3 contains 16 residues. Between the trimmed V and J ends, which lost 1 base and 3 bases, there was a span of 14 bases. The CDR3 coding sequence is TGTGCCACCAGCAGAGCGGGTCCTTGGGGAACAGATACGCAGTATTTT. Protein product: CATSRAGPWGTDTQYF.

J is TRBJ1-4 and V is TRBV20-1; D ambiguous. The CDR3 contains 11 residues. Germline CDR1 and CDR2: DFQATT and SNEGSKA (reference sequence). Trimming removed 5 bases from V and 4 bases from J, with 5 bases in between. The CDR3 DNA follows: TGCAGTGCTCTACTTAATGAAAAACTGTTTTTT. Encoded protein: CSALLNEKLFF.

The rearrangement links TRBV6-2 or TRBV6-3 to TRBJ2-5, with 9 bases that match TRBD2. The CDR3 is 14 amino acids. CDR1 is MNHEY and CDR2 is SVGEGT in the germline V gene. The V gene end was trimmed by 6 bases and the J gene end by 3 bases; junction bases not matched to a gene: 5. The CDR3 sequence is CASSRTSAKETQYF. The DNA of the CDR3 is TGTGCCAGCAGCCGGACTAGCGCGAAAGAGACCCAGTACTTC.

CDR3 in amino acids: CAWSEGRGNADTQYF. The CDR3 nucleotides read TGTGCCTGGAGTGAGGGCAGGGGAAACGCAGATACGCAGTATTTT. J is TRBJ2-3 and V is TRBV30, with D perhaps matching TRBD1 (6 bases). Germline assignment: CDR1 GTSNPN and CDR2 SVGIG (reference sequence). V gave up 1 base and J gave up 4 bases, with 15 bases separating them. The CDR3 contains 15 residues.

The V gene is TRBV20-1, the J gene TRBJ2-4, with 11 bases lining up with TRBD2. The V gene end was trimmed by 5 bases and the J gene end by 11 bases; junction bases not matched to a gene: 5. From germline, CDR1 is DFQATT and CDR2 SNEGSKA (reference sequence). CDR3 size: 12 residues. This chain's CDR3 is CSAQTSGEVQYF. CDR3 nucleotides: TGCAGTGCTCAGACTAGCGGGGAAGTTCAGTACTTC.

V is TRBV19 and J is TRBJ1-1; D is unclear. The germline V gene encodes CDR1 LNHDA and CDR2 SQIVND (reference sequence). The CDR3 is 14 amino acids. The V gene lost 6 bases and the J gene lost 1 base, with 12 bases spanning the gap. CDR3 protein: CASSVLGANTEAFF. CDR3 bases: TGTGCCAGTAGCGTTTTAGGAGCGAACACTGAAGCTTTCTTT.

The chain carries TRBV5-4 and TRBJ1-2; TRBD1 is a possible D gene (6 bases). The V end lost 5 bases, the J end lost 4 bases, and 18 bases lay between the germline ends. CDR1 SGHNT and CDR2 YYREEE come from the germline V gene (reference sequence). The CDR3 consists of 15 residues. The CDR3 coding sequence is TGTGCCAGCAGTTCCCGGACAGAGGGGTTCTATGGCTACACCTTC. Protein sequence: CASSSRTEGFYGYTF.

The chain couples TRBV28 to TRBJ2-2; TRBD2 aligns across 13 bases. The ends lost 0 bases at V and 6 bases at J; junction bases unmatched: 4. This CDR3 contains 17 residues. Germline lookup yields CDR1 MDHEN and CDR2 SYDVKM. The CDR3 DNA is TGTGCCAGCAGTTTATGGATACTAGCGGGAGGGCCCGGGGAGCTGTTTTTT. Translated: CASSLWILAGGPGELFF.

CDR3 DNA sequence: TGTGCCAGCAGCTTAGGCATAACGGGTTCACCCCTCCACTTT. Translation: CASSLGITGSPLHF. The rearrangement links TRBV7-2 to TRBJ1-6; D gene unclear. The V and J ends lost 1 base and 9 bases respectively, with 10 bases between them. Germline CDR1 SGHTA, CDR2 FQGNSA. This CDR3 comprises 14 residues.

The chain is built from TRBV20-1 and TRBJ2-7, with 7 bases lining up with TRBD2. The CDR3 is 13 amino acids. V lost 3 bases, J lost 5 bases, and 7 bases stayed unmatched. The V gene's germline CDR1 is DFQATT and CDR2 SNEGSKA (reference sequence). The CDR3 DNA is TGCAGTGCTAGCGGGACTAAGGTAAACGAGCAGTACTTC. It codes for CSASGTKVNEQYF.

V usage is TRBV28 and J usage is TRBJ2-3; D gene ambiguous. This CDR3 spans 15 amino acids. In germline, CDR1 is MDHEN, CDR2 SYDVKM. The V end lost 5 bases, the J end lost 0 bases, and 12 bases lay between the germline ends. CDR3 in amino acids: CASSTAPPSTDTQYF. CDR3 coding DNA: TGTGCCAGCAGTACCGCTCCGCCTAGCACAGATACGCAGTATTTT.

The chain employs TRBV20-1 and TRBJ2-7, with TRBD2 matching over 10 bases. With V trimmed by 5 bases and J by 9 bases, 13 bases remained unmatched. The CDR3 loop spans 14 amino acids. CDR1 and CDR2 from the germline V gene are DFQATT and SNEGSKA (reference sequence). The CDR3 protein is CSARPVAGGWWQYF. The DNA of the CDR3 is TGCAGTGCTCGACCAGTAGCGGGAGGATGGTGGCAGTACTTC.

CDR3 in amino acids: CASSSSGRTFFEQYF. The CDR3 DNA reads TGTGCCAGTAGCTCCTCGGGCAGGACCTTTTTCGAGCAGTACTTC. The J gene is TRBJ2-7, the V gene TRBV19; D gene unclear. Trimming took off 6 bases at V and 6 bases at J, with 21 bases between the two ends. Per the germline V gene, CDR1 is LNHDA and CDR2 is SQIVND (reference sequence). The CDR3 has 15 amino acids.